This entry lists 31 T cell receptor beta chains sequenced from one sample in a study of blood T cells in healthy people across ages. Next came a second PCR, run for about 6 to 12 cycles, which used a sample-barcoded 5' primer along with a J-beta primer mix. TCRdb processed the 5' RACE reads anew with MiXCR; each CDR3 protein has one entry. The sample includes fewer than 1.5 million distinct CDR3 sequences, 40% to 50% seen only once; the top ten take roughly 7.7%. The sample taken for sequencing was blood. The source is a young woman in good health.

J is TRBJ1-1 and V is TRBV7-2, with D unclear. The CDR3 spans 16 residues. CDR1 SGHTA and CDR2 FQGNSA come from the germline V gene. Trimming took off 0 bases at V and 7 bases at J, with 18 bases between the two ends. Here the CDR3 reads CASSLASGGLRGEAFF. The CDR3 coding sequence is TGTGCCAGCAGCTTAGCCTCAGGCGGGCTTCGAGGTGAAGCTTTCTTT. The entire variable domain, with the rest obtained from reference TRBV7-2 and TRBJ1-1, is as follows: GAGVSQSPSNKVTEKGKDVELRCDPISGHTALYWYRQSLGQGLEFLIYFQGNSAPDKSGLPSDRFSAERTGGSVSTLTIQRTQQEDSAVYLCASSLASGGLRGEAFFGQGTRLTVV.

The chain has TRBV5-1 and TRBJ2-4; the match to TRBD1 covers 9 bases. The J call may not be correct, given that the DNA end is closer to TRBJ2-7. The CDR3 spans 14 residues. Germline lookup yields CDR1 SGHRS and CDR2 YFSETQ. CDR3 coding DNA: TGCGCCAGCAGCTTGGGGGACAGGGACCACGAGCAGTACTTC. Protein sequence: CASSLGDRDHEQYF.

This rearrangement joins TRBV4-2 to TRBJ2-1, with D unclear. The ends were cut back, 0 bases at V and 5 bases at J, with 17 bases in the middle. CDR1 is LGHNA, CDR2 YNFKEQ, per germline. There are 17 residues in the CDR3. The CDR3 here is CASSQDQVRVIDNEQFF. CDR3 in DNA: TGTGCCAGCAGCCAAGATCAGGTTAGAGTAATAGACAATGAGCAGTTCTTC.

This clonotype was detected a few times. The chain employs TRBV3-1 and TRBJ1-2; D remains ambiguous. V lost 3 bases and J 8 bases, leaving 16 bases between the germline ends. This CDR3 contains 14 residues. CDR1 and CDR2 (germline): LGHDT, YNNKEL (reference sequence). The CDR3 bases are TGTGCCAGCAGCCAGCCGGGCCTTGGGGAGGGCTACACCTTC. Amino acid sequence: CASSQPGLGEGYTF.

The rearrangement joins TRBV2 to TRBJ2-1; no reliable D call. Trimming removed 2 bases from V and 12 bases from J, with 17 bases in between. Germline loops: CDR1 SNHLY, CDR2 FYNNEI. CDR3 length: 14 amino acids. The CDR3 sequence is CASSELAERGVQFF. The CDR3 DNA follows: TGTGCCAGCAGTGAACTGGCAGAGCGTGGAGTGCAGTTCTTC.

This clonotype was detected a few times. This chain joins TRBV20-1 and TRBJ2-7; no clear D gene. This CDR3 comprises 13 residues. Germline V gene lookup returns CDR1 DFQATT and CDR2 SNEGSKA (reference sequence). With 5 bases removed from V and 2 bases from J, the gap between germline ends came to 13 bases. The CDR3 DNA reads TGCAGTGCTCTTCGGGCAGGACCCTACGAGCAGTACTTC. Translating it yields CSALRAGPYEQYF.

The chain is built from TRBV29-1 and TRBJ1-3, with a possible D match to TRBD1 (6 bases). Germline V gives CDR1 SQVTM, CDR2 ANQGSEA. The CDR3 consists of 14 residues. Trimming left V 4 bases short and J 7 bases short, with 17 bases between. CDR3 loop: CSVALQGVGNTIYF. The CDR3 DNA reads as TGCAGCGTTGCCCTACAGGGCGTGGGGAACACCATATATTTT.

The rearrangement joins TRBV28 to TRBJ1-2; 10 nucleotides match TRBD1. With 7 bases clipped from V and 4 bases from J, the junction kept 6 bases outside the gene matches. Germline loops: CDR1 MDHEN, CDR2 SYDVKM. The CDR3 has 14 amino acids. CDR3 sequence reads: CASILTGGPYGYTF. The CDR3, as DNA: TGTGCCAGCATCTTGACAGGGGGCCCCTATGGCTACACCTTC.

V and J are TRBV12-3 or TRBV12-4 and TRBJ2-3, with D possibly matching TRBD2 (6 bases). Trimming removed 1 base at V and 2 bases at J, with 10 bases between. The CDR3 totals 15 residues. CDR3 sequence (DNA): TGTGCCAGCAGTTTAGGGCGGGGTAACACAGATACGCAGTATTTT. Protein product: CASSLGRGNTDTQYF.

The rearrangement uses TRBV27 and TRBJ2-1; the match to TRBD1 covers 8 bases. The J call is in doubt because the DNA end fits TRBJ2-7 better. The CDR3 has 18 amino acids. Germline CDR1 and CDR2: MNHEY and SMNVEV (reference sequence). CDR3 protein: CASRITGQGIRSYNEQYF. In DNA form, the CDR3 reads TGTGCCAGCAGAATTACCGGACAGGGAATTCGTTCCTACAATGAGCAGTACTTC.

V and J are TRBV4-1 and TRBJ2-5; perhaps D is TRBD1 or TRBD2 (5 bases each). The CDR3 spans 16 residues. Trimming cost V 1 base and J 11 bases, with 23 bases left between them. Germline V gene lookup returns CDR1 MGHRA and CDR2 YSYEKL. The CDR3 sequence is CASSQGGRGASGEQYF. The CDR3 DNA reads TGCGCCAGCAGCCAAGGGGGCCGCGGAGCAAGTGGGGAGCAGTACTTC.

This chain links TRBV29-1 with TRBJ2-3; D uncertain. The germline V gene encodes CDR1 SQVTM and CDR2 ANQGSEA. V was shortened by 2 bases and J by 6 bases, with 6 bases between the two germline ends. This CDR3 is 11 amino acids long. The CDR3 sequence is CSVEIFDTQYF. The CDR3 DNA follows: TGCAGCGTTGAAATTTTTGATACGCAGTATTTT.

This chain connects TRBV7-2 to TRBJ2-7; TRBD2 matches at 8 bases. This CDR3 contains 14 residues. V lost 5 bases and J lost 3; bases outside the gene matches: 6. Looked up from germline, CDR1 is SGHTA and CDR2 is FQGNSA. This CDR3 reads CASSPGLGIYEQYF. The CDR3 nucleotides read TGTGCCAGCAGCCCGGGACTAGGGATCTACGAGCAGTACTTC.

This clonotype was counted a few times. The rearrangement links TRBV14 to TRBJ2-7; TRBD2 agrees at 7 bases. The CDR3 loop spans 17 amino acids. V lost 0 bases and J lost 3; bases outside the gene matches: 11. The V gene's germline CDR1 is SGHDN and CDR2 FVKESK. This chain's CDR3 is CASSQEGDSGENYEQYF. The CDR3, as DNA: TGTGCCAGCAGCCAAGAGGGCGACAGCGGGGAGAACTACGAGCAGTACTTC.

In its sample, this clonotype was seen a few times. The rearrangement links TRBV10-3 to TRBJ2-1, with 7 bases fitting TRBD1. Germline loops: CDR1 ENHRY, CDR2 SYGVKD. This CDR3 is 15 amino acids long. Germline trimming cut 0 bases from V and 3 bases from J; bases unmatched to any gene: 2. CDR3 coding DNA: TGTGCCATCAGTGAGTCCGGGACAGTCTACAATGAGCAGTTCTTC. Protein sequence: CAISESGTVYNEQFF.

CDR3 region: CASSEYPEGDGEQFF. CDR3 in DNA: TGTGCCAGCAGTGAATACCCGGAGGGGGACGGTGAGCAGTTCTTC. The rearrangement links TRBV2 to TRBJ2-1, with D possibly being TRBD1 or TRBD2 (6 bases each). This CDR3 is built from 15 residues. Germline CDR1 is SNHLY and CDR2 is FYNNEI. Trimming stripped 2 bases from V and 9 bases from J, with 17 bases between.

The chain uses TRBV5-1 and TRBJ2-7, with TRBD2 identical over 8 bases. Germline V lookup: CDR1 SGHRS, CDR2 YFSETQ. V gave up 0 bases and J gave up 2 bases; unmatched junction bases: 7. The CDR3 totals 16 residues. The CDR3 DNA reads as TGCGCCAGCAGCTTGGGGGCTAGCGGGTTACCCTACGAGCAGTACTTC. Amino acids: CASSLGASGLPYEQYF.

This clonotype was observed a few times. This chain joins TRBV6-4 and TRBJ2-6, with D hard to call. Trimming cost V 4 bases and J 1 base, with 8 bases left between them. The CDR3 extends over 15 amino acids. Germline CDR1 is MRHNA and CDR2 is SNTAGT. Here the CDR3 DNA reads TGTGCCAGCAGTGTGTCAGGATCTGGGGCCAACGTCCTGACTTTC. Translated, it gives CASSVSGSGANVLTF.

The chain uses TRBV7-3 and TRBJ1-1, with D maybe TRBD1 (6 bases). Trimming took 5 bases from V and 6 from J, leaving 13 bases between them. The CDR3 has 13 residues. CDR1 is SGHTA, CDR2 FQGTGA, per germline. CDR3 protein: CASSPTGGAEAFF. Here the CDR3 DNA reads TGTGCCAGCAGCCCAACGGGGGGCGCTGAAGCTTTCTTT.

This rearrangement joins TRBV7-8 to TRBJ2-1; 11 bases are shared with TRBD1. The CDR3 is made up of 17 amino acids. Trimming removed 1 base from V and 7 bases from J; junction bases left unmatched: 9. The germline V gene encodes CDR1 SGHVS and CDR2 FQNEAQ. The CDR3 spells CASSLGVPGQGGNEQFF. The CDR3 DNA is TGTGCCAGCAGCTTAGGGGTACCGGGACAGGGGGGGAATGAGCAGTTCTTC. The full variable domain, its missing parts supplied by reference TRBV7-8 and TRBJ2-1, is GAGVSQSPRYKVAKRGQDVALRCDPISGHVSLFWYQQALGQGPEFLTYFQNEAQLDKSGLPSDRFFAERPEGSVSTLKIQRTQQEDSAVYLCASSLGVPGQGGNEQFFGPGTRLTVL.

A word on this clonotype: A read error may produce the germline difference seen at one junction end. The chain has TRBV7-2 and TRBJ2-4; the D gene could be TRBD1 or TRBD2 (5 bases each). The DNA end lines up better with TRBJ2-7; the J call may be wrong. The germline V gene has CDR1 SGHTA and CDR2 FQGNSA. The CDR3 runs 14 residues. The CDR3 nucleotides read TGTGCTAGCAGCACCAGGGAGAAGAGAAACGAGCAGTACTTC. This codes for CASSTREKRNEQYF.

The table lists this clonotype with a few counts. The rearrangement uses TRBV4-1 and TRBJ2-5, with 7 bases fitting TRBD1. The CDR3 extends over 15 amino acids. V gave up 1 base and J gave up 2 bases; unmatched junction bases: 4. Germline CDR1 MGHRA, CDR2 YSYEKL. The CDR3 DNA follows: TGCGCCAGCAGCCAAGTAATGGGACAGCAAGAGACCCAGTACTTC. Its translation: CASSQVMGQQETQYF.

V usage is TRBV6-1 and J usage is TRBJ2-1; D remains unclear. CDR3 length equals 13 residues. The germline V gene has CDR1 MNHNS and CDR2 SASEGT. The V end was cut by 0 bases, the J end by 8 bases, with 8 bases between. The CDR3 DNA sequence: TGTGCCAGCAGTGAAGCTACAAGGGATGAGCAGTTCTTC. Protein: CASSEATRDEQFF.

The chain is built from TRBV5-1 and TRBJ2-1; 9 bases fit TRBD2. V dropped 0 bases and J dropped 5; count of bases not matched to a gene: 3. This CDR3 is built from 15 residues. Germline CDR1 reads SGHRS; CDR2 reads YFSETQ. In DNA, the CDR3 is TGCGCCAGCAGCTTGGTGGCTAGCGGGGACAATGAGCAGTTCTTC. This encodes CASSLVASGDNEQFF.

This clonotype was recorded only once. A clone one base away is much larger, so this may be a read error. V usage is TRBV6-5 and J usage is TRBJ2-1, with TRBD1 matching 11 bases. V dropped 2 bases and J dropped 9; count of bases not matched to a gene: 6. The CDR3 is made up of 15 amino acids. Germline CDR1 MNHEY, CDR2 SVGAGI. The CDR3 sequence is CASSYPGQGVVEQFF. DNA for the CDR3: TGTGCCAGCAGTTACCCGGGACAGGGGGTTGTTGAGCAGTTCTTC.

This clonotype was seen more than once but under ten times. This rearrangement joins TRBV5-5 to TRBJ1-5; D remains unclear. CDR1 is SGHKS and CDR2 is YYEKEE in the germline V gene (reference sequence). V was trimmed by 2 bases and J by 1 base, leaving 16 bases between them. This CDR3 comprises 17 residues. This CDR3 reads CASSFILNPASNQPQHF. CDR3 nucleotides: TGTGCCAGCAGCTTTATCTTGAATCCAGCGAGCAATCAGCCCCAGCATTTT.

This clonotype was seen a few times. The V gene is TRBV7-9, the J gene TRBJ1-6; D remains unclear. The V gene lost 5 bases and the J gene lost 8 bases, with 7 bases spanning the gap. CDR3 size: 12 residues. Germline V gene data show CDR1 as SEHNR and CDR2 as FQNEAQ (reference sequence). This CDR3 is CASSVNDSPLHF. CDR3 in DNA: TGTGCCAGCAGCGTCAATGATTCACCCCTCCACTTT.

V usage is TRBV6-2 or TRBV6-3 and J usage is TRBJ2-7; D unclear. Germline assignment: CDR1 MNHEY and CDR2 SVGEGT. This CDR3 spans 12 amino acids. V lost 6 bases, J lost 5 bases, and 11 bases lay in between. CDR3 loop: CASSHSRDEQYF. CDR3 bases: TGTGCCAGCAGCCATTCTAGGGACGAGCAGTACTTC.

The chain recombines TRBV15 with TRBJ1-1; TRBD1 might be the D (5 bases). In germline, CDR1 is LNHNV, CDR2 YYDKDF (reference sequence). The V and J ends lost 5 bases and 2 bases respectively, with 12 bases between them. This CDR3 has 14 amino acids. The CDR3 spells CATSPPGVNTEAFF. CDR3 coding DNA: TGTGCCACCAGCCCGCCGGGGGTAAACACTGAAGCTTTCTTT.

The V call is TRBV5-1, the J call TRBJ1-2; D unresolved. Germline CDR1 is SGHRS and CDR2 is YFSETQ. CDR3 length: 14 residues. Trimming cost V 0 bases and J 2 bases, with 8 bases left between them. CDR3 protein: CASSLEIANYGYTF. For the CDR3, the DNA is TGCGCCAGCAGCTTGGAGATTGCCAACTATGGCTACACCTTC.

CDR3 sequence reads: CSARLSAPITDTQYF. CDR3 sequence (DNA): TGCAGTGCTAGACTATCTGCCCCCATCACAGATACGCAGTATTTT. The chain joins TRBV20-1 to TRBJ2-3; D unclear. V was clipped by 2 bases and J by 2 bases, with 14 bases between them. CDR1 is DFQATT, CDR2 SNEGSKA, per germline (reference sequence). The CDR3 extends over 15 amino acids.